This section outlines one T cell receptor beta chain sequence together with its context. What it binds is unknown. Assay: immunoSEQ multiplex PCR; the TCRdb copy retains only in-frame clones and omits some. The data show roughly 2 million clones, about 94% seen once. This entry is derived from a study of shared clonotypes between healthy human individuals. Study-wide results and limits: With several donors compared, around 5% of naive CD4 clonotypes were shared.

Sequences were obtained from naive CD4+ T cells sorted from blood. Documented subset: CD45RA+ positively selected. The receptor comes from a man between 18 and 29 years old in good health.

CDR3 nucleotides: TGTGCCACCAGCAGAGATCCCCTGGACACACAAAACATTCAGTACTTC. It translates to CATSRDPLDTQNIQYF. The chain uses TRBV15 and TRBJ2-4; D is perhaps TRBD1 (5 bases). CDR1 is LNHNV, CDR2 YYDKDF, per germline (reference sequence). CDR3 length: 16 residues. V lost 0 bases to trimming and J lost 5 bases, with 14 bases between them.